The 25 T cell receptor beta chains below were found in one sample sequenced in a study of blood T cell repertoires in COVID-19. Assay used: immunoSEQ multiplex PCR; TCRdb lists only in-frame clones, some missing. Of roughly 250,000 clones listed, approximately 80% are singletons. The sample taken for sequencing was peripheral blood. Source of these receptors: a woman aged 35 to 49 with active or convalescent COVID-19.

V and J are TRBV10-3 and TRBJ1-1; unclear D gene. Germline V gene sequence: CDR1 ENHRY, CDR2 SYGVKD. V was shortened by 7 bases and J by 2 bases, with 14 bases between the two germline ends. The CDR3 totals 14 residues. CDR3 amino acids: CAITRGTRNTEAFF. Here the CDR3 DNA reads TGTGCCATCACCCGGGGTACCAGAAACACTGAAGCTTTCTTT.

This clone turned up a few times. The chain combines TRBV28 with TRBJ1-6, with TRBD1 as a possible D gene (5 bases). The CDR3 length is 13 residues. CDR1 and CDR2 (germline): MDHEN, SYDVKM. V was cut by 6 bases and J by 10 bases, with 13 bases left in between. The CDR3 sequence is CASRRDLGSPLHF. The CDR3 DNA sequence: TGTGCCAGCAGGCGGGACTTAGGGTCACCCCTCCACTTT.

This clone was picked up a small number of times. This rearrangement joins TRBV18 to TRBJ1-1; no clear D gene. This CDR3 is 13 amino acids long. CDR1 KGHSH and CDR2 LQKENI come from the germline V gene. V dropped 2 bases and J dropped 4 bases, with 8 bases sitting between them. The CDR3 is CASSPSGFTEAFF. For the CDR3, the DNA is TGTGCCAGCTCACCATCCGGGTTCACTGAAGCTTTCTTT.

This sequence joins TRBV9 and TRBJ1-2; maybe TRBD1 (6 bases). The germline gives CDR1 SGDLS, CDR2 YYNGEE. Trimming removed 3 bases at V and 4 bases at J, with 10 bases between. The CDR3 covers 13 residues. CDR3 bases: TGTGCCAGCAGCGGTGGACAGATCTATGGCTACACCTTC. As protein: CASSGGQIYGYTF. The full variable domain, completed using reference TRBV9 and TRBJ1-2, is DSGVTQTPKHLITATGQRVTLRCSPRSGDLSVYWYQQSLDQGLQFLIQYYNGEERAKGNILERFSAQQFPDLHSELNLSSLELGDSALYFCASSGGQIYGYTFGSGTRLTVV.

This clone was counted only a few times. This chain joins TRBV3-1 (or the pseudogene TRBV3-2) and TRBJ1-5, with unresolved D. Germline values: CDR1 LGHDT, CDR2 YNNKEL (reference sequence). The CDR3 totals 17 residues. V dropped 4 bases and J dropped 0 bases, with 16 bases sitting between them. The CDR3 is CASSPKPTGYSNQPQHF. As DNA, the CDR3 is TGTGCCAGCAGCCCGAAGCCAACGGGATATAGCAATCAGCCCCAGCATTTT.

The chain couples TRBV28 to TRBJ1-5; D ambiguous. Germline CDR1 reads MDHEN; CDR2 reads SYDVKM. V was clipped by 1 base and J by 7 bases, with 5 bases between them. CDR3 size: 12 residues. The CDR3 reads CASSLLLQPQHF. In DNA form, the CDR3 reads TGTGCCAGCAGTTTATTGTTACAGCCCCAGCATTTT.

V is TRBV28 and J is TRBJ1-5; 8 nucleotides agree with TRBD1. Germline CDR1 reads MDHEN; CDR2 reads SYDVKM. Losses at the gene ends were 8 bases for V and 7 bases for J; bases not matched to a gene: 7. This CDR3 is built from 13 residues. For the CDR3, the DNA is TGTGCCAGCGCAGGGGGCGGGATACAGCCCCAGCATTTT. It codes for CASAGGGIQPQHF.

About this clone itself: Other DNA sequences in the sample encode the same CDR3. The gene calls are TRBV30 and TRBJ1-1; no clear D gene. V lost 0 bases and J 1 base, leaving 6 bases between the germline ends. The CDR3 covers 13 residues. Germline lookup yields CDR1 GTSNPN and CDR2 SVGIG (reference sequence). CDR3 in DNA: TGTGCCTGGAGTGTGCGGAGGAACACTGAAGCTTTCTTT. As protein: CAWSVRRNTEAFF.

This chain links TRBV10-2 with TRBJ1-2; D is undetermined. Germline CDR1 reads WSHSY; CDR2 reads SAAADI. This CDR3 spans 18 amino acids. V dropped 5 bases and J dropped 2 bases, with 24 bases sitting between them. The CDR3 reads CASSPQYMGTEPNYGYTF. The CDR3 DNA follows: TGCGCCAGCAGTCCCCAATATATGGGCACGGAACCCAACTATGGCTACACCTTC.

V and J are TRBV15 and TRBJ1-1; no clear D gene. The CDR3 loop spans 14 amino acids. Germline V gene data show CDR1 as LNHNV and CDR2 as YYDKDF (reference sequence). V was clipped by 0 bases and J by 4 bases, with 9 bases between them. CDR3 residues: CATSRDRGGTEAFF. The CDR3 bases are TGTGCCACCAGCAGAGATCGGGGTGGCACTGAAGCTTTCTTT. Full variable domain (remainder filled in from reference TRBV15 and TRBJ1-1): DAMVIQNPRYQVTQFGKPVTLSCSQTLNHNVMYWYQQKSSQAPKLLFHYYDKDFNNEADTPDNFQSRRPNTSFCFLDIRSPGLGDTAMYLCATSRDRGGTEAFFGQGTRLTVV.

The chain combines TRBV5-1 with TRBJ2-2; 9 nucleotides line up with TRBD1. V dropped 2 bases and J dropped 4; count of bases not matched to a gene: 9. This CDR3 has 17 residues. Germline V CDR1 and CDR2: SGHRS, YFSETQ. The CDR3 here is CASSLLGQGTGTGELFF. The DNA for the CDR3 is TGCGCCAGCAGCTTACTTGGACAGGGGACGGGCACCGGGGAGCTGTTTTTT.

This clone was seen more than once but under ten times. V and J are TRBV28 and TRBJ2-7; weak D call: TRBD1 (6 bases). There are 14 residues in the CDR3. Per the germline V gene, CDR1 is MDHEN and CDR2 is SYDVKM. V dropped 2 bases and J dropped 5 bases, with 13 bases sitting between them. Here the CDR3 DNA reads TGTGCCAGCAGTTTAGTACAGGGAAGGAACGAGCAGTACTTC. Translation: CASSLVQGRNEQYF. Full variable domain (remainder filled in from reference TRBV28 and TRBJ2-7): DVKVTQSSRYLVKRTGEKVFLECVQDMDHENMFWYRQDPGLGLRLIYFSYDVKMKEKGDIPEGYSVSREKKERFSLILESASTNQTSMYLCASSLVQGRNEQYFGPGTRLTVT.

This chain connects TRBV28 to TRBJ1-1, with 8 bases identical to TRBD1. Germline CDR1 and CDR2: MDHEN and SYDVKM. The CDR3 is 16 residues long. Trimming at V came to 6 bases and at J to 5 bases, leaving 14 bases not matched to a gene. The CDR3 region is CASSPGTGLLGTEAFF. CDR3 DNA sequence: TGTGCCAGCAGCCCCGGGACAGGTCTTTTAGGAACTGAAGCTTTCTTT.

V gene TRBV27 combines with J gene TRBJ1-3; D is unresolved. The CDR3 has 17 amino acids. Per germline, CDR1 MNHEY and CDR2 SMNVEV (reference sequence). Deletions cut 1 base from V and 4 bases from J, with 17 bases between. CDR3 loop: CASSLFAGVLAGNTIYF. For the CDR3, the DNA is TGTGCCAGCAGTTTATTCGCCGGGGTACTCGCGGGAAACACCATATATTTT.

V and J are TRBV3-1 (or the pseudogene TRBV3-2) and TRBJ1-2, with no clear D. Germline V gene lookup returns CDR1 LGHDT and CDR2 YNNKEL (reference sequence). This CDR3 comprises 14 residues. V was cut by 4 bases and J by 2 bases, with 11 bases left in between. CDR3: CASSPSPGNYGYTF. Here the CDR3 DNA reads TGTGCCAGCAGCCCTTCCCCGGGAAACTATGGCTACACCTTC.

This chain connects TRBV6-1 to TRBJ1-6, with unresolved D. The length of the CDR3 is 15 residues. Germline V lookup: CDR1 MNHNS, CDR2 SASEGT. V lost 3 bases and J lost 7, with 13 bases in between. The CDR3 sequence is CASSEAPPPNSPLHF. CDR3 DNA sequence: TGTGCCAGCAGTGAGGCCCCACCTCCGAATTCACCCCTCCACTTT.

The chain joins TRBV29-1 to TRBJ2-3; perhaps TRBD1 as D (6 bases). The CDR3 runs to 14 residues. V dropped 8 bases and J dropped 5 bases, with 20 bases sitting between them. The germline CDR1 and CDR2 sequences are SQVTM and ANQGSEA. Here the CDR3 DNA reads TGCAGCACCGGACAGTCTAGTACCCGAGATACGCAGTATTTT. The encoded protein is CSTGQSSTRDTQYF.

CDR3 DNA: TGTGCCAGTAGTATCGGCAGGGGGCAGAGGAACACTGAAGCTTTCTTT. Its translation: CASSIGRGQRNTEAFF. The J gene is TRBJ1-1, the V gene TRBV19, with 8 bases fitting TRBD1. V lost 3 bases, J lost 1 base, and 7 bases stayed unmatched. CDR1 is LNHDA and CDR2 is SQIVND in the germline V gene (reference sequence). The CDR3 is 16 residues long.

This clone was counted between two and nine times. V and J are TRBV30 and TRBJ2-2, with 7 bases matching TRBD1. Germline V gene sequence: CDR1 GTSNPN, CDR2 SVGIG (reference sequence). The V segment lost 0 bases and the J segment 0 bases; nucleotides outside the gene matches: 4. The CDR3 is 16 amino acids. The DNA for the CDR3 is TGTGCCTGGAGTGTAACAGGGGCCCCGAACACCGGGGAGCTGTTTTTT. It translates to CAWSVTGAPNTGELFF.

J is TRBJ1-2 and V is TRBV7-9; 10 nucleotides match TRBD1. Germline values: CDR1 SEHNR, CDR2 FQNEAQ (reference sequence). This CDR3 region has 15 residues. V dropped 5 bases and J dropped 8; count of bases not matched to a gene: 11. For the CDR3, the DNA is TGTGCCAGCAGCCTAGGACAGGGGGAACGAGGGGGCTACACCTTC. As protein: CASSLGQGERGGYTF.

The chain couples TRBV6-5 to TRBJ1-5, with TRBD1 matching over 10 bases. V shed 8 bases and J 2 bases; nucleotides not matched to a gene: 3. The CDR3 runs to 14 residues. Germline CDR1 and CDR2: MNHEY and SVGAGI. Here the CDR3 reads CASGGTGGNQPQHF. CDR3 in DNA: TGTGCCAGCGGGGGGACAGGGGGCAATCAGCCCCAGCATTTT.

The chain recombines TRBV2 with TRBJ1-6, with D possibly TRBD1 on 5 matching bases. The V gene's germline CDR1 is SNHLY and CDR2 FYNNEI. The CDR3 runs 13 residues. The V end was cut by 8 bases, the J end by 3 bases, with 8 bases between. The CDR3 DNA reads TGTGCCAGCTACGGGGGCTATAATTCACCCCTCCACTTT. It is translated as CASYGGYNSPLHF.

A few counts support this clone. The CDR3 is CASSESAGRSGYTF. CDR3 in DNA: TGTGCCAGCAGTGAATCAGCTGGGAGGAGTGGCTACACCTTC. The chain recombines TRBV2 with TRBJ1-2; D remains unclear. The CDR3 has 14 amino acids. Trimming left V 2 bases short and J 7 bases short, with 14 bases between. Per germline, CDR1 SNHLY and CDR2 FYNNEI.

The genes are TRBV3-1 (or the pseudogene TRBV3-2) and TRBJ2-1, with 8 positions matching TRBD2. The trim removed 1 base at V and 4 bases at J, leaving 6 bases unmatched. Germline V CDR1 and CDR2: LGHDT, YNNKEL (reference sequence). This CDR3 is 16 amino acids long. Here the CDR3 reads CASSQGRGVRYNEQFF. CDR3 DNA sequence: TGTGCCAGCAGCCAAGGGCGGGGGGTTCGGTACAATGAGCAGTTCTTC.

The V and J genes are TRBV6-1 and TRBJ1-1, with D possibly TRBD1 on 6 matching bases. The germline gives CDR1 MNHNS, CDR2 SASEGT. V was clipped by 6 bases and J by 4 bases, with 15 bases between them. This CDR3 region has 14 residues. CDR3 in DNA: TGTGCCAGCAGCCTACAGGGTGCCCCCACTGAAGCTTTCTTT. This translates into CASSLQGAPTEAFF.